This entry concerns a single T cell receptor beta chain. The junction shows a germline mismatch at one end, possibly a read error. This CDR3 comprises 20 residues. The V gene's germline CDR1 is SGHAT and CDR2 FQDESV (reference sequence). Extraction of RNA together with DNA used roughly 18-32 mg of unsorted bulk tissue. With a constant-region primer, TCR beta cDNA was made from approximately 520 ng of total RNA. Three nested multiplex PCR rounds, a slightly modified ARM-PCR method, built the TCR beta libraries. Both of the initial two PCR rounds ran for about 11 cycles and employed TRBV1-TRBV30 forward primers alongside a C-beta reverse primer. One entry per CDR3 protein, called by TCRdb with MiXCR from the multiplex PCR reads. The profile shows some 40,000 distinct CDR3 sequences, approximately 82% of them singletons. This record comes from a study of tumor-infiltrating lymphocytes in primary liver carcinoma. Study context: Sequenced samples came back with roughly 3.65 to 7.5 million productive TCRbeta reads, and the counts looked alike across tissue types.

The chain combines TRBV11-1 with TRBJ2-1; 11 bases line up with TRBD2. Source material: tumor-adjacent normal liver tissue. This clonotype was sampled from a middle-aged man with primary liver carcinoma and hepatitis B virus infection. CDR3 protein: CASSIGKTSGASRFGNEHFF. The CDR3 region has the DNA TGTGCCAGCAGCATAGGGAAGACTAGCGGGGCCTCTCGGTTCGGCAATGAGCATTTCTTC. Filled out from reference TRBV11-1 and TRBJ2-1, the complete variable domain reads EAEVAQSPRYKITEKSQAVAFWCDPISGHATLYWYRQILGQGPELLVQFQDESVVDDSQLPKDRFSAERLKGVDSTLKIQPAELGDSAMYLCASSIGKTSGASRFGNEHFFGPGTRLTVL.